One sample yielded the 17 T cell receptor beta chains listed below, sequenced in a study of CD8+CD57+ T cells in acquired aplastic anemia. Researchers used genomic DNA as the template to profile TCR beta VDJ and CDR3. TCRdb re-called the reads through MiXCR, storing one row per CDR3 protein. The table lists about 190,000 distinct CDR3 sequences, about half of them singletons. Source material: sorted CD4+, CD8+, or CD8+CD57+ T cells (not recorded which) from PBMCs. The receptors here all came from a human donor in good health, serving as a control.

This clonotype showed up many times. J is TRBJ1-1 and V is TRBV5-6, with 10 nucleotides matching TRBD1. V shed 5 bases and J 0 bases; nucleotides not matched to a gene: 13. CDR3 length: 18 residues. CDR1 and CDR2 from the germline V gene are SGHDT and YYEEEE. The CDR3 DNA sequence: TGTGCCAGCAGATTGACAGGGGGCCCGTCGGGCATGAACACTGAAGCTTTCTTT. Translating gives CASRLTGGPSGMNTEAFF. Full variable domain (rest looked up from reference TRBV5-6 and TRBJ1-1): DAGVTQSPTHLIKTRGQQVTLRCSPKSGHDTVSWYQQALGQGPQFIFQYYEEEERQRGNFPDRFSGHQFPNYSSELNVNALLLGDSALYLCASRLTGGPSGMNTEAFFGQGTRLTVV.

The chain couples TRBV20-1 to TRBJ2-7, with 11 bases that match TRBD2. The V segment lost 3 bases and the J segment 5 bases; nucleotides outside the gene matches: 6. The CDR3 runs to 14 residues. Per the germline V gene, CDR1 is DFQATT and CDR2 is SNEGSKA (reference sequence). The CDR3 DNA follows: TGCAGTGCTAGGATAGCGGGGGGGCCGAACGAGCAGTACTTC. Encoded protein: CSARIAGGPNEQYF.

This clonotype was recorded many times. The V call is TRBV28, the J call TRBJ1-1; D is uncertain. This CDR3 spans 14 amino acids. Trimming removed 5 bases at V and 1 base at J, with 11 bases between. Germline CDR1 is MDHEN and CDR2 is SYDVKM. The CDR3 loop is CASSLPTRNTEAFF. The CDR3 DNA sequence: TGTGCCAGCAGTCTGCCGACGCGGAACACTGAAGCTTTCTTT.

This sequence joins TRBV20-1 and TRBJ1-6; 12 bases match TRBD1. Germline CDR1 is DFQATT and CDR2 is SNEGSKA (reference sequence). This CDR3 is built from 16 residues. V lost 1 base to trimming and J lost 8 bases; unmatched junction nucleotides: 6. The CDR3 DNA follows: TGCAGTGCTAGAGGTCGGGACAGGGGGCGGTATTCACCCCTCCACTTT. It encodes CSARGRDRGRYSPLHF.

This clonotype appeared a single time. The V gene is TRBV25-1, the J gene TRBJ2-1, with D tentatively TRBD1 (5 bases). With 6 bases removed from V and 9 bases from J, the gap between germline ends came to 9 bases. Per germline, CDR1 MGHDK and CDR2 SYGVNS. The CDR3 runs 11 residues. CDR3 nucleotide sequence: TGTGCCAGCAGCCGGACATTTGAGCAGTTCTTC. It translates to CASSRTFEQFF.

The chain is built from TRBV11-2 and TRBJ2-7; D is undetermined. V was cut by 3 bases and J by 6 bases, with 9 bases left in between. CDR3 size: 12 residues. CDR1 and CDR2 from the germline V gene are SGHAT and FQNNGV. CDR3 DNA: TGTGCCAGCAGCTTCTCTATCTCCGAGCAGTACTTC. Protein: CASSFSISEQYF.

This clonotype occurred a few times. The chain carries TRBV5-5 and TRBJ1-6; 9 bases fit TRBD1. The V segment lost 5 bases and the J segment 9 bases; nucleotides outside the gene matches: 6. Looked up from germline, CDR1 is SGHKS and CDR2 is YYEKEE (reference sequence). CDR3 length: 14 amino acids. In DNA form, the CDR3 reads TGTGCCAGCAGGCCCGGACAGGGGATTTCACCCCTCCACTTT. This translates into CASRPGQGISPLHF.

In the case of this clonotype: At one boundary the junction diverges from the germline segment, which might be a read error. The genes are TRBV12-3 or TRBV12-4 and TRBJ2-3; 7 positions match TRBD1. This CDR3 has 14 amino acids. In DNA, the CDR3 is TGTGCCAGCAGTTCAACCTCCGGGACAGATACGCAGTACTTT. This translates into CASSSTSGTDTQYF.

Here the CDR3 DNA reads TGTGCCAGCAGCCCCATGCGAGCGGGAGGGGGCAATGAGCAGTTCTTC. Translating gives CASSPMRAGGGNEQFF. V gene TRBV7-9 combines with J gene TRBJ2-1; 10 bases line up with TRBD2. This CDR3 spans 16 amino acids. Unmatched junction bases numbered 10, after V lost 5 bases and J lost 6 bases. Germline lookup yields CDR1 SEHNR and CDR2 FQNEAQ (reference sequence). The complete variable domain, with remaining parts taken from reference TRBV7-9 and TRBJ2-1, reads DTGVSQNPRHKITKRGQNVTFRCDPISEHNRLYWYRQTLGQGPEFLTYFQNEAQLEKSRLLSDRFSAERPKGSFSTLEIQRTEQGDSAMYLCASSPMRAGGGNEQFFGPGTRLTVL.

The chain couples TRBV9 to TRBJ1-1, with TRBD1 identical over 9 bases. The ends lost 3 bases at V and 4 bases at J; junction bases unmatched: 4. The CDR3 loop spans 14 amino acids. Germline values: CDR1 SGDLS, CDR2 YYNGEE. CDR3 in amino acids: CASSARDRATEAFF. The CDR3 DNA is TGTGCCAGCAGCGCCCGGGACAGGGCCACTGAAGCTTTCTTT.

The rearrangement uses TRBV20-1 and TRBJ1-3; D is possibly TRBD1 (6 bases). This CDR3 region has 16 residues. Germline CDR1 DFQATT, CDR2 SNEGSKA (reference sequence). Trimming left V 0 bases short and J 2 bases short, with 14 bases between. The CDR3 here is CSARDPSGATGNTIYF. In DNA form, the CDR3 reads TGCAGTGCTAGAGACCCGTCGGGGGCGACTGGAAACACCATATATTTT.

This chain joins TRBV7-9 and TRBJ2-1; 7 bases are shared with TRBD1. V was pared by 3 bases and J by 7 bases, with 3 bases of the junction left unmatched. Germline V gene sequence: CDR1 SEHNR, CDR2 FQNEAQ (reference sequence). CDR3 length: 13 residues. CDR3: CASSLGTENEQFF. In DNA, the CDR3 is TGTGCCAGCAGCTTGGGGACAGAGAATGAGCAGTTCTTC.

On this clonotype: Germline is not matched at one junction end, which may reflect a read error. This chain links TRBV5-1 with TRBJ2-3; a weak D match, TRBD2 (6 bases). CDR1 is SGHRS, CDR2 YFSETQ, per germline. The CDR3 spans 24 residues. CDR3 loop: CASSLLKTSSTRGGSKTSTGTQYF. CDR3 DNA: TGCGCCAGCAGCTTGCTTAAAACGAGCTCAACGCGGGGTGGATCTAAAACTAGCACAGGTACGCAGTATTTT.

The chain uses TRBV6-5 and TRBJ2-2; TRBD2 matches 12 bases. The V gene's germline CDR1 is MNHEY and CDR2 SVGAGI. Losses at the gene ends were 0 bases for V and 13 bases for J; bases not matched to a gene: 12. This CDR3 is 17 amino acids long. CDR3 coding DNA: TGTGCCAGCAGTTACTCACATGCTAGCGGGGGGGCCGGAGGGCTGTTTTTT. Translating gives CASSYSHASGGAGGLFF.

A remark on this clonotype: One junction end does not reproduce the germline sequence, and a read error may be involved. J is TRBJ1-4 and V is TRBV30; D is unclear. Germline V gene lookup returns CDR1 GTSNPN and CDR2 SVGIG (reference sequence). CDR3 length: 13 residues. DNA for the CDR3: TGTGCCTGGAGTATCTCGAGGGTTGAAAAACTGTCTTTT. This gives the protein CAWSISRVEKLSF.

The chain couples TRBV15 to TRBJ2-2; 9 positions agree with TRBD1. Germline V CDR1 and CDR2: LNHNV, YYDKDF (reference sequence). Trimming removed 2 bases from V and 3 bases from J; junction bases left unmatched: 7. The CDR3 runs 17 residues. The CDR3 spells CATSRNSGTGYTGELFF. The CDR3 DNA reads as TGTGCCACCAGCAGAAATTCCGGGACAGGGTACACCGGGGAGCTGTTTTTT. Combining the CDR3 with reference TRBV15 and TRBJ2-2 gives the whole variable domain DAMVIQNPRYQVTQFGKPVTLSCSQTLNHNVMYWYQQKSSQAPKLLFHYYDKDFNNEADTPDNFQSRRPNTSFCFLDIRSPGLGDTAMYLCATSRNSGTGYTGELFFGEGSRLTVL.

This clonotype came up many times. V and J are TRBV24-1 and TRBJ2-1; 11 bases fit TRBD2. The V gene end was trimmed by 1 base and the J gene end by 9 bases; junction bases not matched to a gene: 4. Germline CDR1 is KGHDR and CDR2 is SFDVKD. The CDR3 runs to 15 residues. CDR3 sequence reads: CATSDFSGGASEQFF. CDR3 sequence (DNA): TGTGCCACCAGTGATTTTAGCGGGGGGGCCTCTGAGCAGTTCTTC.